These 21 T cell receptor beta chains were all obtained from the same sample, sequenced in a study of Ad26.COV2.S vaccination and SARS-CoV-2 variants. Treatment indicated: approximately 18 received Ad26.COV2.S at low or high dose, single or two shots; about 5 received placebo; per-sample allocation not given. Collection of samples fell on day 63 after the first vaccine or placebo injection. Assay used: immunoSEQ multiplex PCR; TCRdb lists only in-frame clones, some missing. The sample contains about 350,000 clones, 75% to 90% of which appear only once. The specimen comprised peripheral blood, sampled in a trial of Ad26.COV2.S vaccine versus placebo. These receptors were obtained from a person between 18 and 59 years old who received the Ad26.COV2.S COVID-19 vaccine or a placebo.

The V gene is TRBV3-1 (or the pseudogene TRBV3-2), the J gene TRBJ2-3; D gene ambiguous. The CDR3 spans 15 residues. The germline V gene has CDR1 LGHDT and CDR2 YNNKEL (reference sequence). V was pared by 3 bases and J by 0 bases, with 10 bases between. For the CDR3, the DNA is TGTGCCAGCAGCCAGCAGGAGACTAGCACAGATACGCAGTATTTT. Encoded protein: CASSQQETSTDTQYF.

This chain joins TRBV28 and TRBJ2-2, with unresolved D. The CDR3 runs 16 residues. CDR1 is MDHEN, CDR2 SYDVKM, per germline. Between the trimmed V and J ends, which lost 3 bases and 2 bases, there was a span of 13 bases. DNA for the CDR3: TGTGCCAGCAGTTTCGATCCCGAGCACAACACCGGGGAGCTGTTTTTT. Translating gives CASSFDPEHNTGELFF.

The gene calls are TRBV6-5 and TRBJ1-5; 7 nucleotides match TRBD1. The CDR3 totals 14 residues. Trimming took 5 bases from V and 4 from J; bases not matched to a gene: 5. CDR1 and CDR2 (germline): MNHEY, SVGAGI. CDR3 region: CASSTTGVNQPQHF. The CDR3 coding sequence is TGTGCCAGCAGTACCACAGGGGTTAATCAGCCCCAGCATTTT.

The V gene is TRBV7-9, the J gene TRBJ2-7, with TRBD2 matching over 9 bases. V shed 6 bases, J shed 3 bases, and the junction held 9 bases outside the gene matches. The CDR3 is 15 residues long. CDR1 and CDR2 from the germline V gene are SEHNR and FQNEAQ (reference sequence). CDR3 nucleotide sequence: TGTGCCAGCAGATATAGCGGGAGTGGTAACTACGAGCAGTACTTC. This translates into CASRYSGSGNYEQYF.

The chain uses TRBV5-8 and TRBJ2-7; D is undetermined. The CDR3 is 13 residues long. The germline V gene has CDR1 SGHTS and CDR2 YDEGEE. Trimming cost V 1 base and J 2 bases, with 7 bases left between them. The CDR3 bases are TGTGCCAGCAGCTTGCCAGGCACCTACGAGCAGTACTTC. It specifies CASSLPGTYEQYF.

DNA for the CDR3: TGTGCCAGCAGCTTAGCATCAGGGGTAGAGACTAATGAAAAACTGTTTTTT. This encodes CASSLASGVETNEKLFF. The V gene is TRBV7-9, the J gene TRBJ1-4, with D perhaps matching TRBD1 (6 bases). The CDR3 covers 17 residues. Trimming took off 0 bases at V and 2 bases at J, with 13 bases between the two ends. The germline V gene has CDR1 SEHNR and CDR2 FQNEAQ (reference sequence).

V gene TRBV12-3 or TRBV12-4 combines with J gene TRBJ1-2; 7 bases are shared with TRBD1. There are 13 residues in the CDR3. The V segment lost 5 bases and the J segment 13 bases; nucleotides outside the gene matches: 13. CDR3 sequence: CASSPGQASSFTF. The CDR3 DNA follows: TGTGCCAGCAGTCCAGGACAGGCCAGTTCGTTCACCTTC.

The chain links TRBV3-1 (or the pseudogene TRBV3-2) to TRBJ1-3; D call uncertain. The CDR3 has 12 amino acids. V gave up 8 bases and J gave up 3 bases, with 8 bases separating them. Germline loops: CDR1 LGHDT, CDR2 YNNKEL (reference sequence). The CDR3, as DNA: TGTGCCAGCGCCAACGTTGGAAACACCATATATTTT. This encodes CASANVGNTIYF.

This clone was seen a handful of times. V and J are TRBV7-9 and TRBJ1-1; unclear D gene. V was pared by 3 bases and J by 3 bases, with 17 bases between. The CDR3 has 16 amino acids. Per germline, CDR1 SEHNR and CDR2 FQNEAQ (reference sequence). DNA for the CDR3: TGTGCCAGCAGCTTCGGAGGACGCAGCCGGGACACTGAAGCTTTCTTT. It codes for CASSFGGRSRDTEAFF.

The gene calls are TRBV7-2 and TRBJ2-7; no definite D call. The germline V and J ends were trimmed by 1 base and 0 bases, with 7 bases remaining between them. Germline assignment: CDR1 SGHTA and CDR2 FQGNSA. The CDR3 has 14 residues. This CDR3 reads CASSLVSVSYEQYF. The CDR3 coding sequence is TGTGCCAGCAGCTTAGTTAGTGTCTCCTACGAGCAGTACTTC.

Note on this clone: The same CDR3 arises from other DNA sequences in this sample as well. This rearrangement joins TRBV12-5 to TRBJ1-2, with 10 nucleotides matching TRBD1. CDR1 is LGHNT and CDR2 is FRNRAP in the germline V gene. V dropped 1 base and J dropped 5; count of bases not matched to a gene: 1. This CDR3 region has 14 residues. CDR3 nucleotide sequence: TGTGCTAGTGGTTTGGGACAGGGGGCGTATGGCTACACCTTC. Translated: CASGLGQGAYGYTF. The full variable domain, rest sourced from reference TRBV12-5 and TRBJ1-2, is DARVTQTPRHKVTEMGQEVTMRCQPILGHNTVFWYRQTMMQGLELLAYFRNRAPLDDSGMPKDRFSAEMPDATLATLKIQPSEPRDSAVYFCASGLGQGAYGYTFGSGTRLTVV.

This chain uses TRBV19 with TRBJ1-5; TRBD1 might be the D (6 bases). Germline V lookup: CDR1 LNHDA, CDR2 SQIVND (reference sequence). The CDR3 totals 14 residues. V lost 4 bases and J 5 bases, leaving 12 bases between the germline ends. CDR3 region: CASSTYRVHQPQHF. The DNA for the CDR3 is TGTGCCAGTAGTACCTACAGGGTTCATCAGCCCCAGCATTTT.

The chain uses TRBV4-1 and TRBJ2-6, with D perhaps TRBD2 (5 bases). Trimming took 1 base from V and 0 from J, leaving 10 bases between them. There are 17 residues in the CDR3. CDR1 and CDR2 (germline): MGHRA, YSYEKL. In DNA form, the CDR3 reads TGCGCCAGCAGCCAAGTGCTACGGGACTCTGGGGCCAACGTCCTGACTTTC. Translating it yields CASSQVLRDSGANVLTF.

The V gene is TRBV19, the J gene TRBJ1-1, with no clear D. CDR3 length: 15 residues. V was trimmed by 0 bases and J by 4 bases, leaving 12 bases between them. Germline V gene data show CDR1 as LNHDA and CDR2 as SQIVND (reference sequence). This chain's CDR3 is CASSIDRRRSTEAFF. The CDR3 DNA follows: TGTGCCAGTAGTATAGACAGGAGAAGGAGCACTGAAGCTTTCTTT.

The table lists this clone with a count of one. Other DNA sequences in this sample translate to the same CDR3. The rearrangement joins TRBV5-1 to TRBJ2-2; unclear D gene. The germline V gene has CDR1 SGHRS and CDR2 YFSETQ. V shed 3 bases and J shed 1 base, with 7 bases lying between them. This CDR3 is 14 amino acids long. CDR3 loop: CASSWGQNTGELFF. The CDR3 DNA is TGCGCCAGCAGCTGGGGTCAGAACACCGGGGAGCTGTTTTTT. Drawing the rest from reference TRBV5-1 and TRBJ2-2, the complete variable domain is KAGVTQTPRYLIKTRGQQVTLSCSPISGHRSVSWYQQTPGQGLQFLFEYFSETQRNKGNFPGRFSGRQFSNSRSEMNVSTLELGDSALYLCASSWGQNTGELFFGEGSRLTVL.

The J gene is TRBJ1-5, the V gene TRBV28; D is unresolved. CDR1 and CDR2 from the germline V gene are MDHEN and SYDVKM. The CDR3 consists of 9 residues. Trimming took 11 bases from V and 6 from J, leaving 5 bases between them. CDR3 region: CAAAQPQHF. CDR3 bases: TGTGCCGCGGCTCAGCCCCAGCATTTT.

This chain links TRBV28 with TRBJ2-7, with D perhaps TRBD1 (6 bases). Germline V CDR1 and CDR2: MDHEN, SYDVKM. CDR3 length: 14 residues. V shed 5 bases and J shed 6 bases, with 17 bases lying between them. The CDR3: CASSTLTGVGEQYF. CDR3 DNA: TGTGCCAGCAGTACCTTGACAGGAGTGGGCGAGCAGTACTTC.

The rearrangement joins TRBV9 to TRBJ2-2; 9 bases align to TRBD1. Germline CDR1 and CDR2: SGDLS and YYNGEE. The ends lost 3 bases at V and 7 bases at J; junction bases unmatched: 7. The CDR3 contains 15 residues. Written as DNA, the CDR3 is TGTGCCAGCAGCGCTAGGGACAGGGTTGACGGGGAGCTGTTTTTT. It encodes CASSARDRVDGELFF.

The V and J genes are TRBV6-5 and TRBJ1-6; the match to TRBD1 covers 9 bases. CDR1 is MNHEY, CDR2 SVGAGI, per germline. V trimming: 10 bases; J trimming: 5 bases; junction bases outside the gene matches: 9. The CDR3 runs 15 residues. CDR3 nucleotides: TGTGCCACCGGAACAGGGGGCGCGGATAATTCACCCCTCCACTTT. Translating it yields CATGTGGADNSPLHF.

Note on this clone: This CDR3 is also generated by other DNA sequences in the sample. The chain combines TRBV5-4 with TRBJ1-1; D is perhaps TRBD1 (5 bases). The CDR3 loop spans 16 amino acids. V lost 0 bases to trimming and J lost 0 bases, with 12 bases between them. From germline, CDR1 is SGHNT and CDR2 YYREEE (reference sequence). The CDR3 DNA reads as TGTGCCAGCAGCTTGGGGGGCGAAGAGTTGAACACTGAAGCTTTCTTT. Protein: CASSLGGEELNTEAFF.

This clone was recorded only once. The V call is TRBV18, the J call TRBJ2-2; tentative D call: TRBD1 (5 bases). CDR1 and CDR2 from the germline V gene are KGHSH and LQKENI. This CDR3 comprises 14 residues. Trimming cost V 4 bases and J 1 base, with 7 bases left between them. CDR3 loop: CASSLTGNTGELFF. The CDR3 DNA is TGTGCCAGCTCACTTACAGGGAACACCGGGGAGCTGTTTTTT.